This TCR beta chain was identified during a study of CD8+ T cells in alopecia areata. This CDR3 region has 14 residues. J was trimmed by 6 bases and V by 5 bases; bases with no gene match: 7. CDR1 and CDR2 (germline): MNHNY, SVGAGI (reference sequence). Extracted RNA was reverse transcribed, and the resulting cDNA served as sequencing template. The data were produced by immunoSEQ multiplex PCR, yet TCRdb's version contains in-frame clones alone and is incomplete. The sample holds approximately 170,000 clones, less than 70% seen once. Documented treatment: oral pan-JAK inhibitor, 5-10 mg twice daily. The clonotype originates from a human donor with alopecia areata. The material was CD4+ T cells sorted from blood, obtained at week 24, from a patient treated with tofacitinib. V is TRBV6-6 and J is TRBJ2-5, with TRBD1 matching over 9 bases. CDR3 sequence: CASSGDRVVKTQYF. CDR3 in DNA: TGTGCCAGCAGTGGGGACAGGGTTGTAAAGACCCAGTACTTC.